Sequencing of this T cell receptor beta chain was carried out in a study of T cells after posttransplantation cyclophosphamide. Study outcomes and limitations: TRB clonality was highly associated with recipient CMV seropositivity and reactivation.

The method was immunoSEQ multiplex PCR; TCRdb's version includes in-frame clones alone and lacks a portion of them. Observed in the sample are 5,800 or so clones, none of them singletons. This clone was seen ten or more times. Its specificity is unknown. CDR3 length equals 14 residues. The germline V gene encodes CDR1 SGHTA and CDR2 FQGTGA. Trimming took off 8 bases at V and 2 bases at J, with 16 bases between the two ends. Treatment was busulfan-fludarabine conditioning, a marrow graft, and cyclophosphamide on days +3 and +4. This receptor was taken from a male patient between 55 and 70 years old who received an allogeneic stem cell transplant from a related donor, was CMV-positive, and had no GVHD. Some T cells here may be from the graft donor. Sequencing was performed on PBMCs, taken after allogeneic stem cell transplant with posttransplant cyclophosphamide. The rearrangement uses TRBV7-3 and TRBJ2-7, with no clear D. The chain's CDR3 is CASGIGGPPYEQYF. The CDR3 DNA reads TGTGCCAGCGGAATCGGCGGCCCTCCCTACGAGCAGTACTTC.